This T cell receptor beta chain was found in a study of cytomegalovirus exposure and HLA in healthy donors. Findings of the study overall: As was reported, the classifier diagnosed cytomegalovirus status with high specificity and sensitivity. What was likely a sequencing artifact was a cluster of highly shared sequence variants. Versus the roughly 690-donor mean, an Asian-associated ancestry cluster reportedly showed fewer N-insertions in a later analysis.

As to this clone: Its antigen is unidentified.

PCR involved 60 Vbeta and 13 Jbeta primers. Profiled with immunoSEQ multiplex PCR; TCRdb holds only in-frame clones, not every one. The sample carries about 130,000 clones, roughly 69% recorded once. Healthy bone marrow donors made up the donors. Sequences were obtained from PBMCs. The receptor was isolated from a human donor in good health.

The CDR3 region is CASSQESGQALWGYTF. For the CDR3, the DNA is TGTGCCAGCAGCCAAGAATCCGGACAGGCCCTATGGGGCTACACCTTC. The chain is built from TRBV4-2 and TRBJ1-2; TRBD1 agrees at 7 bases. J was trimmed by 8 bases and V by 0 bases; bases with no gene match: 12. CDR1 LGHNA and CDR2 YNFKEQ come from the germline V gene. The CDR3 has 16 amino acids.